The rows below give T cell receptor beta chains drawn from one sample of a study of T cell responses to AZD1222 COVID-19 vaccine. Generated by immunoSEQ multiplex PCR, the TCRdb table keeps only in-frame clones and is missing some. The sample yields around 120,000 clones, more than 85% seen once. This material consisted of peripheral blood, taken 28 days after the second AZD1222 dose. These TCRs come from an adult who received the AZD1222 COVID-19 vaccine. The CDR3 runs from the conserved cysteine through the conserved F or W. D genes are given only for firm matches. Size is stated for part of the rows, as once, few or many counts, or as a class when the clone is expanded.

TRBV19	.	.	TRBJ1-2	CASSIDLWEYGYTF	TGTGCCAGTAGTATAGATCTATGGGAATATGGCTACACCTTC
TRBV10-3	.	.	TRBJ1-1	CAIRPLGSGSSEAFF	TGTGCCATCAGACCCCTGGGGTCTGGGTCGTCTGAAGCTTTCTTT
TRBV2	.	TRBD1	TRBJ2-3	CASSGGTGDTQYF	TGTGCCAGCAGTGGGGGGACAGGCGATACGCAGTATTTT
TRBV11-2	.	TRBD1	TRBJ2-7	CASSGGQGLGNEQYF	TGTGCCAGCTCAGGCGGACAGGGGCTGGGAAACGAGCAGTACTTC
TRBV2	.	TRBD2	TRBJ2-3	CASRTAGGLTDTQYF	TGTGCCAGCAGGACAGCGGGGGGCCTCACAGATACGCAGTATTTT
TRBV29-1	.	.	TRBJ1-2	CSVIGGDGYTF	TGCAGCGTTATAGGGGGAGATGGCTACACCTTC
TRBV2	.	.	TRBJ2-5	CASSIGPGETQYF	TGTGCCAGCAGCATAGGTCCCGGAGAGACCCAGTACTTC
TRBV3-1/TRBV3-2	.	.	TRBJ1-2	CASSRLDTPNYGYTF	TGTGCCAGCAGCCGCCTGGACACTCCTAACTATGGCTACACCTTC
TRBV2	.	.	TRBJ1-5	CASSEGTDQPQHF	TGTGCCAGCAGTGAAGGAACAGATCAGCCCCAGCATTTT
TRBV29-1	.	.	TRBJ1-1	CSVERRAGAEAFF	TGCAGCGTTGAACGTCGGGCAGGGGCTGAAGCTTTCTTT
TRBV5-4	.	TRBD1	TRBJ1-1	CASSPGQTNTEAFF	TGTGCCAGCAGCCCGGGACAGACGAACACTGAAGCTTTCTTT
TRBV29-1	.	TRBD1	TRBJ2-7	CSVAMMGQPTYEQYF	TGCAGCGTTGCTATGATGGGACAGCCGACCTACGAGCAGTACTTC
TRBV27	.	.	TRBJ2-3	CASSSKTDTQYF	TGTGCCAGCAGTTCAAAGACAGATACGCAGTATTTT
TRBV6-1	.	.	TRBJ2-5	CASSDHRKGETQYF	TGTGCCAGCAGTGACCACCGGAAGGGAGAGACCCAGTACTTC
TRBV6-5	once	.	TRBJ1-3	CASKTGSSGNTIYF	TGTGCCAGCAAGACCGGGTCCTCTGGAAACACCATATATTTT
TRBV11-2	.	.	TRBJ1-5	CASSIEDFPNQPQHF	TGTGCCAGCAGCATCGAGGACTTTCCCAATCAGCCCCAGCATTTT
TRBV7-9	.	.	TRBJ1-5	CASSADNPPYQPQHF	TGTGCCAGCAGCGCGGACAATCCACCCTATCAGCCCCAGCATTTT
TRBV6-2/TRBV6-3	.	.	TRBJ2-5	CASSYSIKETQYF	TGTGCCAGCAGTTACTCGATTAAAGAGACCCAGTACTTC
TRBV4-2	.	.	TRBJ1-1	CASSQDAYMNTEAFF	TGTGCCAGCAGCCAAGACGCGTACATGAACACTGAAGCTTTCTTT
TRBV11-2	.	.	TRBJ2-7	CASSFYGEQYF	TGTGCCAGCAGCTTTTACGGCGAGCAGTACTTC
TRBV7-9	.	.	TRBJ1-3	CASSLTGGPPSDTIYF	TGTGCCAGCAGCTTGACTGGGGGACCGCCTTCGGACACCATATATTTT
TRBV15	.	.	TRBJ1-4	CATSRDLLADTEKLFF	TGTGCCACCAGCAGAGACCTCCTCGCAGATACTGAAAAACTGTTTTTT
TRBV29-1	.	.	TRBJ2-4	CSVDAPRAGKENIQYF	TGCAGCGTTGACGCCCCCCGTGCGGGGAAGGAAAACATTCAGTACTTC
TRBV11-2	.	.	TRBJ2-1	CASKSSYNEQFF	TGTGCCAGCAAGAGCTCCTACAATGAGCAGTTCTTC
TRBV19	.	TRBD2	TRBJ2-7	CASSTRTSGGPYEQYF	TGTGCCAGTAGTACCCGGACTAGCGGGGGGCCCTACGAGCAGTACTTC
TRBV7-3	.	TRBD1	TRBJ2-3	CASSQGGDTQYF	TGTGCCAGCAGCCAAGGGGGCGATACGCAGTATTTT
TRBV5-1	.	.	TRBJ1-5	CASSLDGDRNQPQHF	TGCGCCAGCAGCTTGGACGGAGATCGCAATCAGCCCCAGCATTTT
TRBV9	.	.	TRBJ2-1	CASSGGGAGGINEQFF	TGTGCCAGCAGCGGTGGGGGCGCTGGGGGAATCAATGAGCAGTTCTTC
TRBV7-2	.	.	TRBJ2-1	CASSLRSSEMYNEQFF	TGTGCCAGCAGCTTACGATCTAGCGAGATGTACAATGAGCAGTTCTTC
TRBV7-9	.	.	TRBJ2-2	CASLPTGITGELFF	TGTGCCAGCCTCCCGACAGGAATCACCGGGGAGCTGTTTTTT
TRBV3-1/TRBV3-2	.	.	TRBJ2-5	CASSHLTAETQYF	TGTGCCAGCAGCCACCTCACCGCAGAGACCCAGTACTTC
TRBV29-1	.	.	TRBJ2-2	CSVEDTGYGTGTGELFF	TGCAGCGTTGAAGATACCGGTTACGGGACTGGCACCGGGGAGCTGTTTTTT
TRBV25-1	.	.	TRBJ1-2	CASTLSTANYGYTF	TGTGCCAGCACCCTTTCGACAGCGAACTATGGCTACACCTTC
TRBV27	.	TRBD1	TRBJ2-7	CASSFPGQGWVCEQYF	TGTGCCAGCAGTTTCCCCGGACAGGGATGGGTTTGCGAGCAGTACTTC
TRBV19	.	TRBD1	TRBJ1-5	CASSISSRLQGTQHF	TGTGCCAGTAGTATAAGCAGCAGGCTACAGGGGACCCAGCATTTT
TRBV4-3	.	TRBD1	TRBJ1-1	CASSQDLAGGEGTEAFF	TGCGCCAGCAGCCAAGATTTGGCAGGGGGCGAGGGCACTGAAGCTTTCTTT
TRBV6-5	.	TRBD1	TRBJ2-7	CASSYSIQGATYEQYF	TGTGCCAGCAGTTACTCGATACAGGGGGCGACCTACGAGCAGTACTTC
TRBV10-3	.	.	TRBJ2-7	CAISESFSEQYF	TGTGCCATCAGTGAGTCCTTCAGCGAGCAGTACTTC